Following are 6 T cell receptor beta chains from one sample sequenced in a study of regulatory T cells in long-lasting Graves disease (dated by TCRdb to about 2021). The library was generated by multiplex PCR. Sequencing was carried out with an Illumina HiSeq 4000. iRepertoire HTBI primers and Arm-PCR amplification of CDR3 regions were used to construct TCR beta libraries. In TCRdb, the public reads were trimmed at Q25 with fastp and aligned with MiXCR, with productive beta chains retained. For every CDR3 protein sequence, its rows merge into one entry that carries the most common genes and DNA. This sample has over 400,000 distinct CDR3 sequences in its table, and around 15% of those were observed once. More than 15% of the sample is held by the ten biggest clonotypes. The time point label of this sample denotes: newly diagnosed GD, antithyroid drugs for less than 3 months. For both TCR sequencing and RNA sequencing, RNA was extracted from PBMCs using TRIzol.

The same specimen was also included in a second study, on T cells in Graves' hyperthyroidism and ophthalmopathy.

Sequencing was performed on peripheral blood mononuclear cells (PBMCs), taken at new diagnosis, from a patient treated with antithyroid drugs. The receptors stem from a woman between 50 and 59 years old with Graves disease. Donor details come from another sample of the same person, matched by shared clones.

This clonotype was counted only a few times. The gene calls are TRBV7-9 and TRBJ2-5; the D is unclear. CDR1 and CDR2 from the germline V gene are SEHNR and FQNEAQ (reference sequence). Trimming removed 7 bases from V and 4 bases from J, with 13 bases in between. This CDR3 has 13 amino acids. CDR3 loop: CASTTGALETQYF. The DNA of the CDR3 is TGTGCCAGCACCACCGGAGCGTTAGAGACCCAGTACTTC.

This clonotype occurred many times. The V call is TRBV28, the J call TRBJ2-7; 7 bases are shared with TRBD1. CDR3 length: 16 residues. Looked up from germline, CDR1 is MDHEN and CDR2 is SYDVKM. The V and J ends lost 0 bases and 0 bases, in that order; junction bases with no gene match: 5. CDR3 residues: CASSLWQDRSSYEQYF. DNA for the CDR3: TGTGCCAGCAGTTTATGGCAGGACAGGAGCTCCTACGAGCAGTACTTC. The complete variable domain, with remaining parts taken from reference TRBV28 and TRBJ2-7, reads DVKVTQSSRYLVKRTGEKVFLECVQDMDHENMFWYRQDPGLGLRLIYFSYDVKMKEKGDIPEGYSVSREKKERFSLILESASTNQTSMYLCASSLWQDRSSYEQYFGPGTRLTVT.

The table lists this clonotype with a few counts. The CDR3 DNA reads TGCGCCAGCAGACCTGGGACTAGCGGGAGCGAGCAGTTCTTC. Its translation is CASRPGTSGSEQFF. The chain is built from TRBV10-2 and TRBJ2-1; 14 nucleotides line up with TRBD2. CDR3 length equals 14 residues. Germline CDR1 WSHSY, CDR2 SAAADI. The junction had 5 bases not matched to a gene; V was cut back by 6 bases and J by 10 bases.

This clonotype was detected many times. The chain employs TRBV5-5 and TRBJ1-2, with no clear D. CDR1 is SGHKS and CDR2 is YYEKEE in the germline V gene (reference sequence). Trimming pared 4 bases from V and 2 bases from J, leaving 6 bases between. CDR3 length: 12 residues. The CDR3 reads CASSPRNYGYTF. For the CDR3, the DNA is TGTGCCAGCAGCCCCCGAAACTATGGCTACACCTTC.

The rearrangement links TRBV20-1 to TRBJ2-7, with 9 positions matching TRBD2. Germline V gene data show CDR1 as DFQATT and CDR2 as SNEGSKA (reference sequence). The CDR3 runs 14 residues. Germline trimming cut 5 bases from V and 1 base from J; bases unmatched to any gene: 6. DNA of the CDR3: TGCAGTGCTTTCGGGCGGGAGGGGTCCTACGAGCAGTACTTC. Protein: CSAFGREGSYEQYF.

This clonotype came up many times. The chain is built from TRBV7-9 and TRBJ2-1; perhaps D is TRBD1 or TRBD2 (6 bases each). Trimming removed 2 bases from V and 5 bases from J, with 19 bases in between. The germline gives CDR1 SEHNR, CDR2 FQNEAQ (reference sequence). This CDR3 region has 17 residues. The CDR3 sequence is CASSLWRARPGDNEQFF. CDR3 nucleotides: TGTGCCAGCAGCTTATGGAGGGCGAGACCAGGGGACAATGAGCAGTTCTTC. The entire variable domain, with the rest obtained from reference TRBV7-9 and TRBJ2-1, is as follows: DTGVSQNPRHKITKRGQNVTFRCDPISEHNRLYWYRQTLGQGPEFLTYFQNEAQLEKSRLLSDRFSAERPKGSFSTLEIQRTEQGDSAMYLCASSLWRARPGDNEQFFGPGTRLTVL.